This record concerns one T cell receptor beta chain sequence. Antigen unknown. The sample belongs to a study of cytomegalovirus exposure and HLA in healthy donors. PCR employed 60 Vbeta and 13 Jbeta primers. The assay was immunoSEQ multiplex PCR, and TCRdb's table has in-frame clones only and misses some. The sample has some 130,000 clones; around 80% are singletons. The CDR3 loop spans 15 amino acids. V was clipped by 2 bases and J by 3 bases, with 11 bases between them. Germline CDR1 reads MNHNS; CDR2 reads SASEGT. Points from the study as a whole: Associated with HLA alleles at 0.05 false discovery rate in a later analysis were around 15,000 TCR beta sequences.

Sequenced: PBMCs. This TCR was recovered from a man aged 30-40 years in good health and CMV-seronegative. V and J are TRBV6-1 and TRBJ1-5; the D gene is possibly TRBD1 (5 bases). The CDR3 bases are TGTGCCAGCAGTGAATCCCGGGACTTCAATCAGCCCCAGCATTTT. Its translation is CASSESRDFNQPQHF.